These 8 T cell receptor beta chains share one sample of origin, sequenced in a study of blood T cell repertoires in COVID-19. Repertoires were generated with immunoSEQ multiplex PCR, while TCRdb's copy carries only in-frame clones and drops some. The profile shows around 150,000 clones, 90% of them singletons. Material: peripheral blood. All receptors derive from a man aged 55 to 70 with active or convalescent COVID-19.

This clone was seen only once. The V and J genes are TRBV19 and TRBJ1-2; D might be TRBD1 (6 bases). V lost 2 bases to trimming and J lost 4 bases, with 11 bases between them. The CDR3 spans 14 residues. CDR1 and CDR2 from the germline V gene are LNHDA and SQIVND (reference sequence). In nucleotides, the CDR3 is TGTGCCAGTAGTATACAGGGGATTAGCTATGGCTACACCTTC. It yields the protein CASSIQGISYGYTF.

The chain links TRBV10-2 to TRBJ1-5, with a tentative D call TRBD1 (6 bases). Trimming removed 3 bases from V and 5 bases from J, with 8 bases in between. Per germline, CDR1 WSHSY and CDR2 SAAADI. CDR3 length equals 13 residues. This CDR3 reads CASSEQGDQPQHF. The CDR3, as DNA: TGCGCCAGCAGTGAACAGGGAGATCAGCCCCAGCATTTT.

The chain carries TRBV7-8 and TRBJ1-5; D is ambiguous. CDR3 length: 15 residues. Germline V gives CDR1 SGHVS, CDR2 FQNEAQ. V shed 1 base and J shed 2 bases, with 9 bases lying between them. The CDR3 sequence: CASSLELVGNQPQHF. CDR3 DNA: TGTGCCAGCAGCTTAGAACTTGTCGGCAATCAGCCCCAGCATTTT.

V usage is TRBV28 and J usage is TRBJ1-1, with TRBD1 as a possible D gene (6 bases). Germline assignment: CDR1 MDHEN and CDR2 SYDVKM. V gave up 6 bases and J gave up 5 bases, with 13 bases separating them. CDR3 size: 13 residues. The CDR3 DNA reads as TGTGCCAGCAGCCCCGACAGGAGGACTGAAGCTTTCTTT. This gives the protein CASSPDRRTEAFF.

The CDR3 sequence: CASSLESTSTDTQYF. The CDR3 region has the DNA TGTGCCAGCAGCTTAGAATCGACAAGCACAGATACGCAGTATTTT. The chain couples TRBV11-2 to TRBJ2-3; D is uncertain. V was clipped by 0 bases and J by 0 bases, with 7 bases between them. There are 15 residues in the CDR3. In germline, CDR1 is SGHAT, CDR2 FQNNGV.

This clone has just one count. CDR3 sequence (DNA): TGCAGTGCTAGTGGCGGGAGTCGCACAGATACGCAGTATTTT. It encodes CSASGGSRTDTQYF. The chain couples TRBV20-1 to TRBJ2-3; 7 bases align to TRBD2. Germline CDR1 is DFQATT and CDR2 is SNEGSKA (reference sequence). The J segment lost 1 base and the V segment lost 3 bases, leaving 4 bases of the junction unmatched. The CDR3 loop spans 14 amino acids.

The chain uses TRBV2 and TRBJ2-7; tentatively, D is TRBD2 (6 bases). CDR1 SNHLY and CDR2 FYNNEI come from the germline V gene. V was cut by 0 bases and J by 6 bases, with 15 bases left in between. The CDR3 is 15 amino acids. CDR3 nucleotides: TGTGCCAGCAGTGAAGCCGGGACTCGTGGGATCGAGCAGTACTTC. Amino acid sequence: CASSEAGTRGIEQYF. Complete variable domain (other parts from reference TRBV2 and TRBJ2-7): EPEVTQTPSHQVTQMGQEVILRCVPISNHLYFYWYRQILGQKVEFLVSFYNNEISEKSEIFDDQFSVERPDGSNFTLKIRSTKLEDSAMYFCASSEAGTRGIEQYFGPGTRLTVT.

This rearrangement joins TRBV28 to TRBJ2-1; maybe TRBD2 (5 bases). Per the germline V gene, CDR1 is MDHEN and CDR2 is SYDVKM. Trimming stripped 2 bases from V and 8 bases from J, with 13 bases between. The CDR3 is 14 amino acids. In DNA form, the CDR3 reads TGTGCCAGCAGTTTACCGGGGTACCGCGATGAGCAGTTCTTC. Protein product: CASSLPGYRDEQFF.